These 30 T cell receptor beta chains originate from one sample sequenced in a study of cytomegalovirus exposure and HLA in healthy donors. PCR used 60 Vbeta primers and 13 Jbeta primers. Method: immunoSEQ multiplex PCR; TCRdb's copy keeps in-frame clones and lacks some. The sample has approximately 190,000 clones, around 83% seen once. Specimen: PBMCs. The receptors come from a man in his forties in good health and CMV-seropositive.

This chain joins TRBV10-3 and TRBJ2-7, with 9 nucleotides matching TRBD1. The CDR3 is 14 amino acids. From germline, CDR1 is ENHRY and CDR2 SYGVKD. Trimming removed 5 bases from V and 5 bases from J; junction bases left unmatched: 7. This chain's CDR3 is CAISTGGPSNEQYF. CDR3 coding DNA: TGTGCCATCAGTACAGGGGGCCCCTCTAACGAGCAGTACTTC.

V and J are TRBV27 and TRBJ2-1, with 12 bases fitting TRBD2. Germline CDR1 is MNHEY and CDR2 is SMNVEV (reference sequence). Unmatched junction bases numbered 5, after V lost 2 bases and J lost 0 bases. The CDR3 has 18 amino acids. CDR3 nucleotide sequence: TGTGCCAGCAGTTTACTAGCGGGAGGGTCCAGCTCCTACAATGAGCAGTTCTTC. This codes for CASSLLAGGSSSYNEQFF.

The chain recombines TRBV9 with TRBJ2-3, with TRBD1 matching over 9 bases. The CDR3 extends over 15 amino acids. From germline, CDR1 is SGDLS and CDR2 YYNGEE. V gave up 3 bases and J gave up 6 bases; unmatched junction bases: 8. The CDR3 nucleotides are TGTGCCAGCAGCGCCCATGACAGGGGGATGGATACGCAGTATTTT. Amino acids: CASSAHDRGMDTQYF.

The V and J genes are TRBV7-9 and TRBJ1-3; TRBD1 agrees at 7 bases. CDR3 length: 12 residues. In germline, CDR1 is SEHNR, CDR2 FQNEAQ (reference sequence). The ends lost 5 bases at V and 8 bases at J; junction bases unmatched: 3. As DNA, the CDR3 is TGTGCCAGCAGCCCCAGGGGGGACACCATATATTTT. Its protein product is CASSPRGDTIYF. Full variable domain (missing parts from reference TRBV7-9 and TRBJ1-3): DTGVSQNPRHKITKRGQNVTFRCDPISEHNRLYWYRQTLGQGPEFLTYFQNEAQLEKSRLLSDRFSAERPKGSFSTLEIQRTEQGDSAMYLCASSPRGDTIYFGEGSWLTVV.

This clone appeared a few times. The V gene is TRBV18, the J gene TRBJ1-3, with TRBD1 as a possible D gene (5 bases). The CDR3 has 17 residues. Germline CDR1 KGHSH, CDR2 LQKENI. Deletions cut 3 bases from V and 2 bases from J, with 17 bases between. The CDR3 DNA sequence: TGTGCCAGCTCACCCATCCGGGGGGTTCCCACTGGAAACACCATATATTTT. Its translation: CASSPIRGVPTGNTIYF.

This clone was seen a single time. The CDR3 loop is CASRAELAGNYEQYF. CDR3 nucleotide sequence: TGTGCCAGCAGGGCCGAACTAGCGGGAAACTACGAGCAGTACTTC. The chain combines TRBV7-9 with TRBJ2-7; 10 nucleotides match TRBD2. CDR1 is SEHNR and CDR2 is FQNEAQ in the germline V gene (reference sequence). V was pared by 6 bases and J by 3 bases, with 8 bases of the junction left unmatched. The CDR3 loop spans 15 amino acids.

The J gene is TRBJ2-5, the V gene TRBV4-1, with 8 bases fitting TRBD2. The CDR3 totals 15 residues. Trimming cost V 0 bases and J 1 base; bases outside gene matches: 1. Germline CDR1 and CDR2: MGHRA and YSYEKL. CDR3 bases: TGCGCCAGCAGCCAAGATACTAGCGGCCAAGAGACCCAGTACTTC. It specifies CASSQDTSGQETQYF.

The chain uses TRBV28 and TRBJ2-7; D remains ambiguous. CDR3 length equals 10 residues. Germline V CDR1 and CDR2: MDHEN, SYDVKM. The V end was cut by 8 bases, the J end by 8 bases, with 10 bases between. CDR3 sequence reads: CASGRRQQYF. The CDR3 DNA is TGTGCCAGCGGTCGCAGGCAGCAGTACTTC. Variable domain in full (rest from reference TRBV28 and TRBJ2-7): DVKVTQSSRYLVKRTGEKVFLECVQDMDHENMFWYRQDPGLGLRLIYFSYDVKMKEKGDIPEGYSVSREKKERFSLILESASTNQTSMYLCASGRRQQYFGPGTRLTVT.

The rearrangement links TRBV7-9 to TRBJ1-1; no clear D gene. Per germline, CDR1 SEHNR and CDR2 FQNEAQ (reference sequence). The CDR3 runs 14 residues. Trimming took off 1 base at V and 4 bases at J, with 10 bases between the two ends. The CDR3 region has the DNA TGTGCCAGCAGCTTAGGCTCAGCGGTCACTGAAGCTTTCTTT. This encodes CASSLGSAVTEAFF.

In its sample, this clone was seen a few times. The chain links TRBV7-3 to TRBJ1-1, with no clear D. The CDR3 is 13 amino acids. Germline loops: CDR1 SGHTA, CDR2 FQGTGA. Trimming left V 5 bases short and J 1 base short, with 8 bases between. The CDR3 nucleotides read TGTGCCAGCAGCCTGCGTCAGAACACTGAAGCTTTCTTT. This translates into CASSLRQNTEAFF.

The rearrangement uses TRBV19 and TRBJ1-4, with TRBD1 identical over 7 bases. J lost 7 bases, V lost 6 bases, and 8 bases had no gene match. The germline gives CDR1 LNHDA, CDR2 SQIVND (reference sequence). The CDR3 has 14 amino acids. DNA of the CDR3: TGTGCCAGTAGCCTCTCCGGGACAGTTGAAAAACTGTTTTTT. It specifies CASSLSGTVEKLFF.

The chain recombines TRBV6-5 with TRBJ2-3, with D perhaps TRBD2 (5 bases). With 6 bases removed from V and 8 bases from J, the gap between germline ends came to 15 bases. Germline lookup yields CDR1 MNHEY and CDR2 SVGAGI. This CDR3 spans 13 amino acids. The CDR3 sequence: CASSTTRDGTQYF. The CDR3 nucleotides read TGTGCCAGCAGCACCACTAGAGACGGTACGCAGTATTTT.

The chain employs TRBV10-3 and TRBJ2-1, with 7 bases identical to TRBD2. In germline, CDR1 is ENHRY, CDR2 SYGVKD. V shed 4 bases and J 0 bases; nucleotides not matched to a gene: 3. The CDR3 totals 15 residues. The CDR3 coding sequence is TGTGCCATCAGTGCAGGCGGGAGCTCCTACAATGAGCAGTTCTTC. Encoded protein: CAISAGGSSYNEQFF.

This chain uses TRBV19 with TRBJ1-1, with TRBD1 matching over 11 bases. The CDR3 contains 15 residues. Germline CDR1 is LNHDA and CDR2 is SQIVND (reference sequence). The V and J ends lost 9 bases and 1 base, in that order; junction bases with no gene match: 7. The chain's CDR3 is CASRTGGWENTEAFF. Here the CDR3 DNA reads TGTGCCAGCCGGACAGGGGGCTGGGAGAACACTGAAGCTTTCTTT.

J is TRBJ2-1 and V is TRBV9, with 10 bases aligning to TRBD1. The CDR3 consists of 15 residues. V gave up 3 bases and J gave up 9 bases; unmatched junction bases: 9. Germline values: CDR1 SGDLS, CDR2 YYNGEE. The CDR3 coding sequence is TGTGCCAGCAGCGGGAGACAGGGGGCGGCTGGTGAGCAGTTCTTC. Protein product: CASSGRQGAAGEQFF.

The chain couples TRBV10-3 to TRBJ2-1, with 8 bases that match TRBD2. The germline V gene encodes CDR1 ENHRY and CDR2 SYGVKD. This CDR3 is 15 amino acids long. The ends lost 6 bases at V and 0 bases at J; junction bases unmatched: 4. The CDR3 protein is CAISTSGSSYNEQFF. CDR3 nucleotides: TGTGCCATCAGCACTAGCGGTAGCTCCTACAATGAGCAGTTCTTC.

The CDR3 here is CASSYAPRTGDEKLFF. CDR3 DNA sequence: TGTGCCAGCAGTTACGCCCCCCGGACAGGGGATGAAAAACTGTTTTTT. The V gene is TRBV6-5, the J gene TRBJ1-4, with 9 bases that match TRBD1. The CDR3 consists of 16 residues. Germline trimming cut 2 bases from V and 6 bases from J; bases unmatched to any gene: 7. Germline values: CDR1 MNHEY, CDR2 SVGAGI.

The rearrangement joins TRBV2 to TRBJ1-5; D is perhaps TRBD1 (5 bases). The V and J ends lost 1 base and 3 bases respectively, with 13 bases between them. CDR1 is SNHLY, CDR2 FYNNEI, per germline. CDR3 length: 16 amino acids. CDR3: CASSEGGRRINQPQHF. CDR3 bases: TGTGCCAGCAGTGAAGGGGGCCGACGGATCAATCAGCCCCAGCATTTT.

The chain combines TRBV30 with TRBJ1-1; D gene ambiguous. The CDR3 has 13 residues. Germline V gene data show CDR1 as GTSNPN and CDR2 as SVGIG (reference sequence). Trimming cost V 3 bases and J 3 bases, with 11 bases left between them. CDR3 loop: CAWRARMDTEAFF. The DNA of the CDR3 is TGTGCCTGGAGGGCGAGGATGGACACTGAAGCTTTCTTT.

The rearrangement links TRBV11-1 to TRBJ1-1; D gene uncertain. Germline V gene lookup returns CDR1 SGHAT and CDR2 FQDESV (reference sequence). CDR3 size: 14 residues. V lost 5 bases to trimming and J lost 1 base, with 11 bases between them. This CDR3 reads CASSPDIRNTEAFF. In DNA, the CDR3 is TGTGCCAGCAGCCCTGACATAAGGAACACTGAAGCTTTCTTT.

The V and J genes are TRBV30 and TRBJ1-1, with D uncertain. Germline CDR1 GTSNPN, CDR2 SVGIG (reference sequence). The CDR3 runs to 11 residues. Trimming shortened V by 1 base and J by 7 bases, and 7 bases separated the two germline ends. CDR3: CAWSGFSEAFF. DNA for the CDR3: TGTGCCTGGAGTGGATTCAGTGAAGCTTTCTTT.

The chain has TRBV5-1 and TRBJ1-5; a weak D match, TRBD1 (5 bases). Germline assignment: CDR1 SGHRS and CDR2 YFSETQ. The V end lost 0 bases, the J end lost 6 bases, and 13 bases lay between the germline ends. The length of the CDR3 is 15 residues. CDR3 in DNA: TGCGCCAGCAGCTTGGTTACGGGGGTCGGTCAGCCCCAGCATTTT. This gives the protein CASSLVTGVGQPQHF.

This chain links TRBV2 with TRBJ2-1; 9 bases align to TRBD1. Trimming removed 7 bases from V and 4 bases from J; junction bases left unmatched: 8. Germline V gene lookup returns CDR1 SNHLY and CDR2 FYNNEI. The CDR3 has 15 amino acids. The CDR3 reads CASKKGTGIYNEQFF. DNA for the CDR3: TGTGCCAGCAAGAAAGGGACAGGGATTTACAATGAGCAGTTCTTC.

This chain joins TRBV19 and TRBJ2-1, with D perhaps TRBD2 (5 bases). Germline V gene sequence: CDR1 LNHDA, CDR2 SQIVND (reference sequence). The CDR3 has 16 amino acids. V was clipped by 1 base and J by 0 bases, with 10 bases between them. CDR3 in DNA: TGTGCCAGTAGTATAGGGGCGGGCAGCTCCTACAATGAGCAGTTCTTC. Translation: CASSIGAGSSYNEQFF.

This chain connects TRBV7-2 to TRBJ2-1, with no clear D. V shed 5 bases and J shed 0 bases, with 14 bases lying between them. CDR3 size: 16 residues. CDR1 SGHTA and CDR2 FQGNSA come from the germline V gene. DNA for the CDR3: TGTGCCAGCAGCCCCCTCCCCGTCAGCTCCTACAATGAGCAGTTCTTC. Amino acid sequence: CASSPLPVSSYNEQFF.

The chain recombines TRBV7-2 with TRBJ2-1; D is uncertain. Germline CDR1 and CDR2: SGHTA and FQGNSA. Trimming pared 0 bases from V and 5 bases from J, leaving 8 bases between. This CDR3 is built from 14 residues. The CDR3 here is CASSLAPQNNEQFF. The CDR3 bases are TGTGCCAGCAGCTTAGCGCCTCAGAACAATGAGCAGTTCTTC.

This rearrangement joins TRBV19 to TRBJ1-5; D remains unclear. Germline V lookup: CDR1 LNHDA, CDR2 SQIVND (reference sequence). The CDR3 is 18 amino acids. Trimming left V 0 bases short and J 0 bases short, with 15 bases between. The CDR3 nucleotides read TGTGCCAGTAGTATAGATAGGAGTTCCCATTATAGCAATCAGCCCCAGCATTTT. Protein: CASSIDRSSHYSNQPQHF.

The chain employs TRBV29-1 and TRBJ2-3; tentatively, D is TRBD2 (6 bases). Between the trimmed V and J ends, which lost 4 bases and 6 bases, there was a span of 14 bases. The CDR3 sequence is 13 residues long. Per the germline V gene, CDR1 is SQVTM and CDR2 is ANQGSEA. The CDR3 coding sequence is TGCAGCGTTGGGGAGAGGGACTGGGATACGCAGTATTTT. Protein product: CSVGERDWDTQYF.

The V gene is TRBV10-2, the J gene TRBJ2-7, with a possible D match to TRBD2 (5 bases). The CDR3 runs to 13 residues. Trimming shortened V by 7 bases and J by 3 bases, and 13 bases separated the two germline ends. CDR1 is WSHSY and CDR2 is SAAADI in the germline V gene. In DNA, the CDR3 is TGCGCCAGCAAAGGTAGCGCTTTCTACGAGCAGTACTTC. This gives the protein CASKGSAFYEQYF.

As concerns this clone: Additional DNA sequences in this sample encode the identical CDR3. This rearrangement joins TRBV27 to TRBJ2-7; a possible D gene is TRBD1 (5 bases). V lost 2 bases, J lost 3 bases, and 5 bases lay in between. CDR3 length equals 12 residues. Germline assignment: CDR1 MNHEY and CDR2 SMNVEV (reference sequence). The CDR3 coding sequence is TGTGCCAGCAGTTTAAGGGGCTACGAGCAGTACTTC. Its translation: CASSLRGYEQYF.